Shown below are 20 T cell receptor beta chains from a single sample sequenced in a study of beta chain features in type 1 diabetes. Expressed TCRB transcripts were sequenced because the isolated RNA had all been reverse transcribed beforehand. The data were produced by immunoSEQ multiplex PCR, yet TCRdb's version contains in-frame clones alone and is incomplete. The sample includes 300,000 or so clones, 13% to 15% seen only once; the top ten take 0.015% to 0.02%. Antigens of these TCRs are unknown. Regarding the study as a whole: Among all four CD4+ subsets, Type 1 diabetes patients had TCRB CDR3s that were moderately but significantly shorter.

The material sequenced was naive CD4+ T cells from blood. All receptors come from a man aged 25 to 40 with type 1 diabetes.

V and J are TRBV7-2 and TRBJ1-5; TRBD1 agrees at 8 bases. Germline V gene sequence: CDR1 SGHTA, CDR2 FQGNSA. The V and J ends lost 5 bases and 5 bases, in that order; junction bases with no gene match: 8. This CDR3 is 15 amino acids long. This CDR3 is CASSLQDRADQPQHF. The DNA for the CDR3 is TGTGCCAGCAGCCTCCAGGACAGGGCTGATCAGCCCCAGCATTTT. The whole variable domain, remainder taken from reference TRBV7-2 and TRBJ1-5, is GAGVSQSPSNKVTEKGKDVELRCDPISGHTALYWYRQSLGQGLEFLIYFQGNSAPDKSGLPSDRFSAERTGGSVSTLTIQRTQQEDSAVYLCASSLQDRADQPQHFGDGTRLSIL.

This clone was observed a few times. The chain uses TRBV5-6 and TRBJ1-1; D is possibly TRBD1 (5 bases). V gave up 1 base and J gave up 1 base, with 14 bases separating them. Germline CDR1 is SGHDT and CDR2 is YYEEEE. CDR3 length equals 16 residues. In DNA, the CDR3 is TGTGCCAGCAGCTTGTTTGGGTCGGGGGGGAACACTGAAGCTTTCTTT. Translated: CASSLFGSGGNTEAFF. Looking up the rest from reference TRBV5-6 and TRBJ1-1 gives the full variable domain: DAGVTQSPTHLIKTRGQQVTLRCSPKSGHDTVSWYQQALGQGPQFIFQYYEEEERQRGNFPDRFSGHQFPNYSSELNVNALLLGDSALYLCASSLFGSGGNTEAFFGQGTRLTVV.

The chain employs TRBV11-3 and TRBJ2-1; 11 positions agree with TRBD2. J gave up 0 bases and V 3 bases, and 7 bases lay outside the gene matches. The CDR3 totals 18 residues. CDR1 SGHNT and CDR2 YENEEA come from the germline V gene. CDR3 loop: CASSFLSGRDGSYNEQFF. DNA of the CDR3: TGTGCCAGCAGCTTTCTTAGCGGGAGGGATGGCTCCTACAATGAGCAGTTCTTC.

The rearrangement links TRBV5-6 to TRBJ1-5, with D possibly TRBD1 on 5 matching bases. Trimming pared 4 bases from V and 2 bases from J, leaving 10 bases between. The CDR3 spans 14 residues. Per germline, CDR1 SGHDT and CDR2 YYEEEE. The CDR3 DNA is TGTGCCAGCAGCGGAGGGGCGGGCAATCAGCCCCAGCATTTT. Translation: CASSGGAGNQPQHF.

The V gene is TRBV9, the J gene TRBJ2-5; the D gene is possibly TRBD1 (5 bases). Germline values: CDR1 SGDLS, CDR2 YYNGEE. Trimming removed 0 bases at V and 0 bases at J, with 9 bases between. The CDR3 is made up of 15 amino acids. CDR3 sequence (DNA): TGTGCCAGCAGCGTAGGGGCAGGGTACCAAGAGACCCAGTACTTC. It translates to CASSVGAGYQETQYF.

The chain is built from TRBV9 and TRBJ2-1; TRBD1 matches at 10 bases. Germline V gene data show CDR1 as SGDLS and CDR2 as YYNGEE. V was pared by 3 bases and J by 1 base, with 1 base of the junction left unmatched. This CDR3 comprises 15 residues. The CDR3 is CASSAGQGSYNEQFF. The CDR3 nucleotides are TGTGCCAGCAGCGCGGGACAGGGGTCCTACAATGAGCAGTTCTTC.

This clone has a handful of counts. The gene calls are TRBV29-1 and TRBJ2-7, with TRBD2 matching 13 bases. The CDR3 runs 15 residues. CDR1 and CDR2 from the germline V gene are SQVTM and ANQGSEA. After removal of 6 bases from V and 5 bases from J, the junction contained 10 bases not matched to a gene. The CDR3 DNA is TGCAGCGTCCCCCGGACTAGCGGGAGTACCCACGAGCAGTACTTC. Translated, it gives CSVPRTSGSTHEQYF.

This clone was detected a few times. The CDR3 DNA sequence: TGTGCCAGCAGCTCACCTCTAGCGCGATCCTACAATGAGCAGTTCTTC. It yields the protein CASSSPLARSYNEQFF. The V gene is TRBV7-2, the J gene TRBJ2-1, with D possibly matching TRBD2 (6 bases). Trimming cost V 4 bases and J 1 base, with 14 bases left between them. CDR1 and CDR2 (germline): SGHTA, FQGNSA. CDR3 length equals 16 residues. Full variable domain (missing parts from reference TRBV7-2 and TRBJ2-1): GAGVSQSPSNKVTEKGKDVELRCDPISGHTALYWYRQSLGQGLEFLIYFQGNSAPDKSGLPSDRFSAERTGGSVSTLTIQRTQQEDSAVYLCASSSPLARSYNEQFFGPGTRLTVL.

This clone was seen a few times. The V call is TRBV7-9, the J call TRBJ1-3; D ambiguous. The germline V gene encodes CDR1 SEHNR and CDR2 FQNEAQ (reference sequence). V gave up 1 base and J gave up 0 bases, with 7 bases separating them. This CDR3 region has 15 residues. CDR3 amino acids: CASSLERVSGNTIYF. CDR3 coding DNA: TGTGCCAGCAGCTTAGAGCGGGTCTCTGGAAACACCATATATTTT.

The chain couples TRBV7-2 to TRBJ2-3; D is uncertain. V was pared by 2 bases and J by 10 bases, with 7 bases between. This CDR3 region has 11 residues. Germline-derived CDR1 and CDR2 are SGHTA and FQGNSA. As DNA, the CDR3 is TGTGCCAGCAGCTTAATTGAGCCGCAGTATTTT. It translates to CASSLIEPQYF. The whole variable domain, remainder taken from reference TRBV7-2 and TRBJ2-3, is GAGVSQSPSNKVTEKGKDVELRCDPISGHTALYWYRQSLGQGLEFLIYFQGNSAPDKSGLPSDRFSAERTGGSVSTLTIQRTQQEDSAVYLCASSLIEPQYFGPGTRLTVL.

This clone was observed a handful of times. The V gene is TRBV28, the J gene TRBJ1-1; D gene unclear. The CDR3 is 12 residues long. The germline V and J ends were trimmed by 6 bases and 11 bases, with 16 bases remaining between them. Per germline, CDR1 MDHEN and CDR2 SYDVKM. This CDR3 reads CASSSSGVGAFF. The CDR3 nucleotides read TGTGCCAGCAGCTCAAGCGGGGTGGGCGCTTTCTTT.

The V and J genes are TRBV7-9 and TRBJ2-7, with a weak D call TRBD2 (6 bases). The V gene lost 1 base and the J gene lost 3 bases, with 16 bases spanning the gap. The CDR3 spans 16 residues. From germline, CDR1 is SEHNR and CDR2 FQNEAQ (reference sequence). Written as DNA, the CDR3 is TGTGCCAGCAGCTTAGATTCGGGGGAAAGTGGCTACGAGCAGTACTTC. This translates into CASSLDSGESGYEQYF. The full variable domain, its missing parts supplied by reference TRBV7-9 and TRBJ2-7, is DTGVSQNPRHKITKRGQNVTFRCDPISEHNRLYWYRQTLGQGPEFLTYFQNEAQLEKSRLLSDRFSAERPKGSFSTLEIQRTEQGDSAMYLCASSLDSGESGYEQYFGPGTRLTVT.

The J gene is TRBJ2-1, the V gene TRBV10-3; 8 bases map to TRBD2. V was clipped by 7 bases and J by 6 bases; unmatched bases: 11. Germline V gene lookup returns CDR1 ENHRY and CDR2 SYGVKD. This CDR3 spans 15 amino acids. The CDR3, as DNA: TGTGCCATCAACGGGAGGGCCTTGGGAGGCAATGAGCAGTTCTTC. This encodes CAINGRALGGNEQFF.

This clone was counted a few times. The chain carries TRBV6-1 and TRBJ2-1, with TRBD1 as a possible D gene (5 bases). The CDR3 totals 15 residues. CDR1 and CDR2 (germline): MNHNS, SASEGT. V was pared by 3 bases and J by 0 bases, with 9 bases between. The CDR3 loop reads CASSDQGSSYNEQFF. Written as DNA, the CDR3 is TGTGCCAGCAGTGATCAGGGAAGCTCCTACAATGAGCAGTTCTTC.

In this sample, this clone turned up a few times. The chain is built from TRBV7-2 and TRBJ1-2; D may be TRBD1 (5 bases). The CDR3 spans 15 residues. The V gene's germline CDR1 is SGHTA and CDR2 FQGNSA. Between the trimmed V and J ends, which lost 4 bases and 4 bases, there was a span of 16 bases. The CDR3 nucleotides read TGTGCCAGCAGCTCCGTCGCGGGGCGGGGCTATGGCTACACCTTC. Translation gives CASSSVAGRGYGYTF.

This chain joins TRBV30 and TRBJ2-3; the match to TRBD1 covers 9 bases. J lost 0 bases, V lost 5 bases, and 3 bases had no gene match. This CDR3 contains 14 residues. The germline CDR1 and CDR2 sequences are GTSNPN and SVGIG (reference sequence). CDR3 DNA: TGTGCCTGGGGGACAGGGTCTAGCACAGATACGCAGTATTTT. Translated: CAWGTGSSTDTQYF.

The J gene is TRBJ1-1, the V gene TRBV28, with D unclear. The CDR3 runs 13 residues. The V end lost 6 bases, the J end lost 3 bases, and 11 bases lay between the germline ends. Germline CDR1 reads MDHEN; CDR2 reads SYDVKM. This chain's CDR3 is CASRLDRDTEAFF. CDR3 sequence (DNA): TGTGCCAGCAGGCTCGACCGGGACACTGAAGCTTTCTTT.

This chain connects TRBV27 to TRBJ2-7, with TRBD1 identical over 11 bases. The V gene end was trimmed by 5 bases and the J gene end by 3 bases; junction bases not matched to a gene: 9. Germline V gene sequence: CDR1 MNHEY, CDR2 SMNVEV (reference sequence). This CDR3 contains 16 residues. The CDR3 reads CASSARPGQGVYEQYF. CDR3 DNA: TGTGCCAGCAGTGCAAGACCGGGACAGGGGGTCTACGAGCAGTACTTC.

The chain carries TRBV10-3 and TRBJ2-2; 10 bases are shared with TRBD2. The germline V gene encodes CDR1 ENHRY and CDR2 SYGVKD. This CDR3 spans 15 amino acids. V lost 6 bases, J lost 6 bases, and 7 bases stayed unmatched. In nucleotides, the CDR3 is TGTGCCATCAGACGGAGCGGGAGGGCTGCCGGGGAGCTGTTTTTT. It translates to CAIRRSGRAAGELFF.

This clone turned up a few times. The rearrangement joins TRBV9 to TRBJ2-3, with 9 positions matching TRBD2. This CDR3 region has 16 residues. J lost 2 bases, V lost 3 bases, and 7 bases had no gene match. Germline loops: CDR1 SGDLS, CDR2 YYNGEE. The CDR3 is CASSAGGTSYTDTQYF. The CDR3 region has the DNA TGTGCCAGCAGCGCTGGGGGGACTAGCTACACAGATACGCAGTATTTT. The entire variable domain, with the rest obtained from reference TRBV9 and TRBJ2-3, is as follows: DSGVTQTPKHLITATGQRVTLRCSPRSGDLSVYWYQQSLDQGLQFLIQYYNGEERAKGNILERFSAQQFPDLHSELNLSSLELGDSALYFCASSAGGTSYTDTQYFGPGTRLTVL.